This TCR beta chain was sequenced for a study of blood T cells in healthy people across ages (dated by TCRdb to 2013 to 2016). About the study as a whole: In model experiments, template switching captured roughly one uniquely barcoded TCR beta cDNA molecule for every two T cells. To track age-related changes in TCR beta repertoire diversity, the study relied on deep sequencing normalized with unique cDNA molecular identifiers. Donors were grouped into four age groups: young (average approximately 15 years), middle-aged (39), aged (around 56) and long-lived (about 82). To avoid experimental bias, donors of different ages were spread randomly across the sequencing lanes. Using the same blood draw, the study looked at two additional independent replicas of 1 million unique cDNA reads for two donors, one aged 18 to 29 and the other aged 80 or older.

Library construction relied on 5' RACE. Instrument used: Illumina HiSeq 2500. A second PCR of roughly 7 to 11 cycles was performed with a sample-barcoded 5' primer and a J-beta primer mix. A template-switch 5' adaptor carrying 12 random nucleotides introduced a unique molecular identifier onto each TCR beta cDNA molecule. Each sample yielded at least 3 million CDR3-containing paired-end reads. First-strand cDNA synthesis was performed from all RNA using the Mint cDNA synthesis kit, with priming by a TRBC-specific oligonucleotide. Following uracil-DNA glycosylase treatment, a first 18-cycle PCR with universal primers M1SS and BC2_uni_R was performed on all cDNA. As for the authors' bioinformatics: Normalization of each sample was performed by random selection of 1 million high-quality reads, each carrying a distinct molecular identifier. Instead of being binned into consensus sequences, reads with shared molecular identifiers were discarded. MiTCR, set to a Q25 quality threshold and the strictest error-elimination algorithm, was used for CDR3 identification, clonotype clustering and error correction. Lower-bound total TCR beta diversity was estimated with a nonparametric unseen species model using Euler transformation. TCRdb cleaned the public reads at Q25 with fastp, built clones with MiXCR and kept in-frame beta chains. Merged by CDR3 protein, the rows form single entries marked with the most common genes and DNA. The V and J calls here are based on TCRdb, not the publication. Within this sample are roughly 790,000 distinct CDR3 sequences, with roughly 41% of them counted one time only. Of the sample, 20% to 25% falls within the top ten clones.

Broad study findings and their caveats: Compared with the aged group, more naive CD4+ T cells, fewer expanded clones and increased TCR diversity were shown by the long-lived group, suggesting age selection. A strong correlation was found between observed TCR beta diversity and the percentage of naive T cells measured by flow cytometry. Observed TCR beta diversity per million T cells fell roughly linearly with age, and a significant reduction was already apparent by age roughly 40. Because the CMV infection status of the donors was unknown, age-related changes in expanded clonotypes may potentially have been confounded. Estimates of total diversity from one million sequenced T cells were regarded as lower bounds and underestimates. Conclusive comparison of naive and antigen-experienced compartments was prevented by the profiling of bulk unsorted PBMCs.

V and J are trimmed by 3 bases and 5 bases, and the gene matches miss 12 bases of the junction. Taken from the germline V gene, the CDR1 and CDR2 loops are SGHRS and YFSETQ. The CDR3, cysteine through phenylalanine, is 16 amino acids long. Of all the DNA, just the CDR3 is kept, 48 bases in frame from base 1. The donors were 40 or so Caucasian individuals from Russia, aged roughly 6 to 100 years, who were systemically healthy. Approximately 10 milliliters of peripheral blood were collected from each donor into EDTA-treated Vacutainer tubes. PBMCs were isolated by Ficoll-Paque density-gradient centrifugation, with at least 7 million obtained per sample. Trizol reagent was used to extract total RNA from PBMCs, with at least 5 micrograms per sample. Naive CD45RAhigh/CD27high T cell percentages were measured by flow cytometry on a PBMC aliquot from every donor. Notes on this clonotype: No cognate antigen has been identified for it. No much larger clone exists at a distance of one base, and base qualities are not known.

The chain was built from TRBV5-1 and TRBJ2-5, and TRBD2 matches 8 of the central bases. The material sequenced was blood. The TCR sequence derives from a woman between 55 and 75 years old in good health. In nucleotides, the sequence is TGCGCCAGCAGCTGGGGATTCGGGAGGGAAACGGAGACCCAGTACTTC. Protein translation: CASSWGFGRETETQYF.